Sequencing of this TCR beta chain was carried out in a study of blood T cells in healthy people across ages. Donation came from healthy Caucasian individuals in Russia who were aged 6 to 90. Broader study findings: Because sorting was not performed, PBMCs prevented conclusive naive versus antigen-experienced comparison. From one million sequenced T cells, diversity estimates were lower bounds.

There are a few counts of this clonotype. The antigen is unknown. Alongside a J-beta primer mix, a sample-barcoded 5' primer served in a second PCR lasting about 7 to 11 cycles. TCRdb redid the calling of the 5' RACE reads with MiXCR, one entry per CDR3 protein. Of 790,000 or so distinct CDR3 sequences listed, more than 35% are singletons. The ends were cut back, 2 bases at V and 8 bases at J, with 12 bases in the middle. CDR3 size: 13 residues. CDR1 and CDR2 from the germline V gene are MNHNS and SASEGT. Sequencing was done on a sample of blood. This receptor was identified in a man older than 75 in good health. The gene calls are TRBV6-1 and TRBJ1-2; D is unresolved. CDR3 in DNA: TGTGCCAGCAGTGAATGGGCAGAGGAAGGCTACACCTTC. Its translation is CASSEWAEEGYTF.